This TCR beta chain was obtained from a study of T-cell reconstitution after alpha-beta-depleted transplantation in children (dated by TCRdb to about 2016). For the wider study: Using TCR repertoire profiling, the study followed T-cell immune reconstitution in a quantitative way in children after TCRalphabeta/CD19-depleted allogeneic hematopoietic cell transplantation. The paper as a whole reports these results and caveats: Apparently early alphabetaT-cell count recovery about two months after transplant reportedly relied on only several hundred rapidly expanded clones derived from non-depleted graft cells. Hyperexpanded clone frequencies declined over subsequent months; after one year, T-cell counts and TCRbeta diversity were mostly attributed to newly produced T cells. In some patients, high TCRbeta diversity at day 60 was attributed to recipient T cells and intrathymic progenitors that had survived conditioning.

There are a few counts of this clonotype. It lacks a known antigen. At one boundary the junction diverges from the germline segment, which might be a read error. Including cysteine and phenylalanine, the CDR3 has 16 amino acids. This entry keeps only the CDR3 DNA: 48 bases, framed from base 1. From the germline V gene (reference sequence), CDR1 is DFQATT and CDR2 is SNEGSKA. Libraries were made using PCR. Sequenced on an Illumina HiSeq 2500. Molecular barcoding was employed in the preparation of TCR libraries, with unique molecular identifiers being used to normalize TCRbeta repertoire quantification. Through fastp at Q25 and MiXCR, TCRdb rebuilt clones from the public reads, retaining in-frame beta chains. Identical CDR3 proteins give one entry, which carries the most common genes and DNA. The sample table records roughly 150,000 distinct CDR3 sequences; 8.5% to 14% of these occur just once. Over 10% of the sample is held by the ten biggest clonotypes.

Sample treatment or condition, as interpreted from the label and publication: allogeneic hematopoietic cell transplantation with graft depleted of TCRalphabeta T cells and CD19 B cells. Transplant recipients were children who received TCRalphabeta/CD19-depleted allogeneic hematopoietic cell grafts. The sample in question was PBMCs, obtained before TCRalphabeta/CD19-depleted stem cell transplant. This receptor was obtained from a boy aged 2-9 years with acute myeloid leukemia, due to receive a stem cell transplant. Recombination connected TRBV20-1 to TRBJ1-3, with the D gene not confidently named. The DNA sequence reads TGCTGTGCCGACCTCTTGACCGCGCTCTCTGGAAACACCATATATTTT. Its product reads: CCADLLTALSGNTIYF.